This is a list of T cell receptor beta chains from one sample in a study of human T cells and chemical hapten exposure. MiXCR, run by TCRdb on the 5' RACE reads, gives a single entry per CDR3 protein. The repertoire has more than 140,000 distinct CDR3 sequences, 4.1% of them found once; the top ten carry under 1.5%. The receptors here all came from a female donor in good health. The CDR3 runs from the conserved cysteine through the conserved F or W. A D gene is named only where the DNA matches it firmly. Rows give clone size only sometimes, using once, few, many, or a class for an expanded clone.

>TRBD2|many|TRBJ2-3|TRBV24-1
TGTGCCACCAGTGACCGGACTAGCGGGGGGCCGGTGGATACGCAGTATTTT
CATSDRTSGGPVDTQYF
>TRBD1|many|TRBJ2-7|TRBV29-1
TGCAGCGCTCTGGACAGGTCTTACGAGCAGTACTTC
CSALDRSYEQYF
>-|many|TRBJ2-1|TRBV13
TGTGCCAGCAGCTCGGGACTGGTGGAGAATGAGCAGTTCTTC
CASSSGLVENEQFF
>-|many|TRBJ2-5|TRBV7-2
TGTGCCAGCAGCTTAGCTCCTCGGGGGCCCGTGGCCCAGTACTTC
CASSLAPRGPVAQYF
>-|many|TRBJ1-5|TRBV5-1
TGCGCCAGCAGCTTGACAGGGAGAGATCAGCCCCAGCATTTT
CASSLTGRDQPQHF
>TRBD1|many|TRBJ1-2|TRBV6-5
TGTGCCAGCAGTTACCCCGGACAGGGGGCTTATGGCTACACCTTC
CASSYPGQGAYGYTF
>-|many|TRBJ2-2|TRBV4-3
TGCGCCAGCAGCCAAGAATTCCGTGCCGGGGAGCTGTTTTTT
CASSQEFRAGELFF
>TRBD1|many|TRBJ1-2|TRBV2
TGTGCCAGCACGACAGGGGTCTTCTATGGCTACACCTTC
CASTTGVFYGYTF
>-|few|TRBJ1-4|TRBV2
TGTGCCAGCAGTCGACAGTGTGGTGATGAAAAACTGTTTTTT
CASSRQCGDEKLFF
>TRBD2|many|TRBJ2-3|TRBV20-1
TGCAGTGCTAGAGATCCGCGGACTAGCGGGGGGGCTCTTACGCAGTATTTT
CSARDPRTSGGALTQYF
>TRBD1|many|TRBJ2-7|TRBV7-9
TGTGCCAGCAGCCAACCGGACAGGGAGAACTACGAGCAGTACTTC
CASSQPDRENYEQYF
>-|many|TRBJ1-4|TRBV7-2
TGTGCCAGCAGCTTAGGCGTGAAAAATGAAAAACTGTTTTTT
CASSLGVKNEKLFF
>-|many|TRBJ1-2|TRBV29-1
TGCAGCACCGGGGGGCGACGGGTGCACACCTTC
CSTGGRRVHTF
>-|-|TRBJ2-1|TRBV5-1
TGCGCCAGCAGCTTGTGTCCCAATGAGCAGTTCTTC
CASSLCPNEQFF
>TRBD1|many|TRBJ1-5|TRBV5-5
TGTGCCAGCAGCTTTACAGGGGCTCAGCCCCAGCATTTT
CASSFTGAQPQHF
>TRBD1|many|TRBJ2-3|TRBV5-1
TGCGCCAGCAGCAGGGACGGACAGGGGGCTGAAGATACGCAGTATTTT
CASSRDGQGAEDTQYF
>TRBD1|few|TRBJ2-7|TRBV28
TGTGCCAGCAGTTCCCCCGTTAGAGTGCAGGGGGAGGAGCAGTACTTC
CASSSPVRVQGEEQYF
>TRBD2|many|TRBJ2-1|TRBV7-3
TGTGCCAGCAGCCCCAGCGGGGGGTCTTACAATGAGCAGTTCTTC
CASSPSGGSYNEQFF
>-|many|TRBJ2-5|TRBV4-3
TGCGCCAGCAGCCCCCAGGGGTCGGGGTCAGAGACCCAGTACTTC
CASSPQGSGSETQYF
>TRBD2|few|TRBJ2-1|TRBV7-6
TGTGCCAGCAGCTTTGGCGGGGGGGCCTTTTACAATGAGCAGTTCTTC
CASSFGGGAFYNEQFF
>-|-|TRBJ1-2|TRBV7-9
TGTGCCAGCAGCTTAGCGAATGGGGACACCGGTGACACCTTC
CASSLANGDTGDTF
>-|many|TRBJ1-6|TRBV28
TGTGCCAGCAGTTCTCCGTCCTACTCCTATAATTCACCCCTCCACTTT
CASSSPSYSYNSPLHF
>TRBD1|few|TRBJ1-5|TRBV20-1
TGCAGTGCTCTAAGGGGGCTACAGGGGCCCGAGGATCAGCCCCAGCATTTT
CSALRGLQGPEDQPQHF
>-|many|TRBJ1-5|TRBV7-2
TGTGCCAGCAGCTTAGCTGGATACAATCAGCCCCAGCATTTT
CASSLAGYNQPQHF
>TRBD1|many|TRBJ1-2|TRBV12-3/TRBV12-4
TGTGCCAGCAGTCCCGGGACAGTCAACTATGGCTACACCTTC
CASSPGTVNYGYTF
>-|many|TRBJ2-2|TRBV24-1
TGTGCCACCAGTGATGGGTCGATCTTCACCGGGGAGCTGTTTTTT
CATSDGSIFTGELFF
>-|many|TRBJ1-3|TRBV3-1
TGTGCCAGCAACCTTGGGGGACGTACTGGAAACACCATATATTTT
CASNLGGRTGNTIYF
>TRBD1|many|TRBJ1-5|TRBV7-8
TGTGCCAGCAGCTTCGTGGGGCAGGGGGGGAGACAAAATCAGCCCCAGCATTTT
CASSFVGQGGRQNQPQHF